A selection of T cell receptor beta chains follows, all from one sample in a study of memory CD4+ T cells and cytomegalovirus serostatus. Sequenced by immunoSEQ multiplex PCR; TCRdb stores in-frame clones only, minus some. The table lists about 75,000 clones, approximately 78% of them singletons. The specimen was memory CD4+ T cells from blood. The receptors come from an adult in good health and CMV-seropositive. Both conserved end residues are part of each CDR3. A D gene is named only where the DNA matches it firmly. Expanded clones are given a class, and other clones once, few, many or no size at all.

>TRBV2|.|.|TRBJ1-2
CASSQQGSEYGYTF
TGTGCCAGCAGTCAACAGGGAAGTGAATATGGCTACACCTTC
>TRBV18|.|.|TRBJ1-2
CASSPEDRKGRPTF
TGTGCCAGCTCACCCGAAGACAGGAAGGGGCGTCCCACCTTC
>TRBV21-1|.|.|TRBJ1-4
CASSERTGKKEKLFF
TGTGCCAGCAGCGAAAGGACAGGGAAAAAGGAAAAACTGTTTTTT
>TRBV9|.|.|TRBJ1-4
CASSVGVGGIGEKLFF
TGTGCCAGCAGCGTAGGGGTGGGGGGGATCGGTGAAAAACTGTTTTTT
>TRBV19|.|.|TRBJ1-3
CASSSPRGNTIYF
TGTGCCAGTAGTTCCCCGAGGGGAAACACCATATATTTT
>TRBV28|.|TRBD1|TRBJ2-7
CASSLWGQSYEQYF
TGTGCCAGCAGTTTATGGGGACAGTCCTACGAGCAGTACTTC
>TRBV14|.|.|TRBJ1-4
CASSQVNSPEKLFF
TGTGCCAGCAGCCAAGTAAACAGCCCTGAAAAACTGTTTTTT
>TRBV19|.|.|TRBJ2-5
CASSIKPPGLVAPGPKSTQYF
TGTGCCAGTAGTATTAAACCGCCGGGCCTCGTAGCCCCCGGGCCAAAGTCGACCCAGTACTTC
>TRBV5-1|.|.|TRBJ2-5
CASSLGSEETQYF
TGCGCCAGCAGCTTAGGATCGGAAGAGACCCAGTACTTC
>TRBV5-8|.|.|TRBJ1-4
CASSLGPDSEKLFF
TGTGCCAGCAGCTTGGGGCCAGACTCGGAAAAACTGTTTTTT
>TRBV5-4|.|TRBD1|TRBJ1-4
CASRPGTDSEKLFF
TGTGCCAGCAGGCCCGGGACAGACAGTGAAAAACTGTTTTTT
>TRBV19|.|.|TRBJ1-2
CASSIDGRGGYTF
TGTGCCAGTAGTATAGATGGGAGGGGTGGCTACACCTTC
>TRBV14|.|.|TRBJ2-5
CASAKVRGIRQETQYF
TGTGCCAGCGCAAAAGTGAGGGGGATTCGCCAAGAGACCCAGTACTTC
>TRBV29-1|.|TRBD1|TRBJ1-2
CSVGGTGAGGYGYTF
TGCAGCGTCGGGGGGACAGGAGCGGGTGGCTATGGCTACACCTTC
>TRBV29-1|.|TRBD1|TRBJ2-1
CSVRTGGGDEQFF
TGCAGCGTCAGGACAGGGGGCGGCGATGAGCAGTTCTTC
>TRBV6-5|.|TRBD1|TRBJ1-2
CASTDTGDGGYTF
TGTGCCAGCACCGACACAGGGGATGGGGGCTACACCTTC
>TRBV5-1|.|.|TRBJ2-5
CASSLGVGGSQETQYF
TGCGCCAGCAGCTTGGGGGTAGGGGGGTCCCAAGAGACCCAGTACTTC
>TRBV28|.|.|TRBJ1-4
CASSPGTVGEKLFF
TGTGCCAGCAGTCCCGGGACTGTTGGCGAAAAACTGTTTTTT
>TRBV2|.|.|TRBJ1-5
CASSEARGSNQPQHF
TGTGCCAGCAGTGAAGCGAGGGGGAGCAATCAGCCCCAGCATTTT
>TRBV6-5|.|TRBD2|TRBJ2-2
CASSRGGASGELFF
TGTGCCAGCAGCCGCGGGGGGGCGAGCGGGGAGCTGTTTTTT
>TRBV4-2|.|.|TRBJ2-2
CASSQELTGELFF
TGTGCCAGCAGCCAAGAACTAACCGGGGAGCTGTTTTTT
>TRBV7-9|.|TRBD2|TRBJ2-2
CASTEQAWGGLNTGELFF
TGTGCCAGCACTGAACAGGCGTGGGGGGGATTAAACACCGGGGAGCTGTTTTTT
>TRBV27|.|.|TRBJ1-2
CASSLLQSPYGYTF
TGTGCCAGCAGTTTATTACAATCCCCCTATGGCTACACCTTC
>TRBV10-2|few|.|TRBJ1-1
CASRYPNTEAFF
TGCGCCAGTAGATACCCGAACACTGAAGCTTTCTTT
>TRBV27|.|TRBD1|TRBJ2-3
CASRDRATDTQYF
TGTGCCAGCAGGGACAGGGCCACAGATACGCAGTATTTT
>TRBV28|.|.|TRBJ1-4
CASSSAGGANEKLFF
TGTGCCAGCAGCTCAGCGGGGGGAGCTAATGAAAAACTGTTTTTT
>TRBV6-6|.|.|TRBJ1-5
CASSYKTASDQPQHF
TGTGCCAGCAGTTACAAGACAGCATCAGATCAGCCCCAGCATTTT
>TRBV6-5|.|TRBD1|TRBJ1-5
CASTPGGDQPQHF
TGTGCCAGCACCCCAGGGGGGGATCAGCCCCAGCATTTT
>TRBV7-2|.|.|TRBJ2-2
CASSSTLPGELFF
TGTGCCAGCAGCTCAACCTTGCCCGGGGAGCTGTTTTTT
>TRBV28|.|.|TRBJ1-6
CASRSGGESPLHF
TGTGCCAGCAGGTCGGGGGGGGAGTCACCCCTCCACTTT
>TRBV19|.|TRBD1|TRBJ2-7
CASSIGRDRGGQYF
TGTGCCAGTAGTATAGGACGAGACAGGGGAGGGCAGTACTTC
>TRBV7-9|.|.|TRBJ1-5
CATSEDGNQPQHF
TGTGCCACGTCTGAGGATGGCAATCAGCCCCAGCATTTT
>TRBV6-1|.|TRBD1|TRBJ1-1
CASSERGAGGTEAFF
TGTGCCAGCAGTGAACGAGGAGCAGGGGGCACTGAAGCTTTCTTT
>TRBV29-1|.|.|TRBJ1-2
CSVEEGTLGRDGYTF
TGCAGCGTTGAAGAAGGGACTCTGGGGAGGGATGGCTACACCTTC
>TRBV5-1|.|TRBD1|TRBJ1-2
CASSFTGGDYGYTF
TGCGCCAGCAGCTTCACAGGGGGCGACTATGGCTACACCTTC
>TRBV11-3|.|TRBD1|TRBJ2-3
CASSQGQRGDTQYF
TGTGCCAGCAGCCAGGGACAGCGCGGAGATACGCAGTATTTT
>TRBV30|once|.|TRBJ1-5
CAWSTQDNQPQHF
TGTGCCTGGTCGACGCAGGACAATCAGCCCCAGCATTTT
>TRBV9|few|TRBD1|TRBJ2-1
CASSPRGRDEQFF
TGTGCCAGCAGCCCCAGGGGGCGGGATGAGCAGTTCTTC
>TRBV7-2|.|.|TRBJ1-5
CASSLGRGTGQPQHF
TGTGCCAGCAGCTTGGGGCGGGGAACGGGTCAGCCCCAGCATTTT
>TRBV28|.|.|TRBJ2-7
CASSLFRGEQYF
TGTGCCAGCAGTTTATTCAGGGGCGAGCAGTACTTC
>TRBV30|few|.|TRBJ1-3
CAWSRPGTLSGNTIYF
TGTGCCTGGAGTCGACCCGGGACCCTCTCTGGAAACACCATATATTTT
>TRBV2|.|.|TRBJ1-1
CASSEGGGPMNTEAFF
TGTGCCAGCAGTGAAGGCGGGGGTCCCATGAACACTGAAGCTTTCTTT
>TRBV5-8|once|.|TRBJ2-3
CASTPEGRRTDTQYF
TGTGCCAGCACCCCTGAGGGGAGGAGGACAGATACGCAGTATTTT
>TRBV7-4|once|.|TRBJ2-7
CASSLVIPGYEQYF
TGTGCCAGCAGCTTAGTTATCCCGGGCTACGAGCAGTACTTC